The source of this T cell receptor beta chain is a study of beta chain features in type 1 diabetes. The length of the CDR3 is 15 residues. J lost 3 bases, V lost 5 bases, and 7 bases had no gene match. CDR1 and CDR2 from the germline V gene are SGHAT and FQNNGV. In its sample, this clone was seen a few times. The antigen remains unidentified. Overall study findings and caveats: Among patients, naive, central memory and Treg TCRB repertoires appeared more similar than among healthy donors. In every one of the four CD4+ subsets, TCRB CDR3s were moderately but significantly shorter in Type 1 diabetes patients. There were fewer insertions and more deletions at the VDJ junctions of type 1 diabetes patients.

Expressed TCRB transcripts got sequenced, as all isolated RNA was reverse transcribed. Read counts averaged around 3.6 million for samples of naive, central memory and regulatory T cells. Repertoires were generated with immunoSEQ multiplex PCR, while TCRdb's copy carries only in-frame clones and drops some. The sample records tens of thousands of clones, 60% to 75% being singletons. The V and J genes are TRBV11-2 and TRBJ1-2; 9 bases align to TRBD1. Material for sequencing was Tregs from blood. This clonotype originated in a middle-aged woman in good health. The CDR3 protein is CASSLGQGHYYGYTF. DNA for the CDR3: TGTGCCAGCAGCCTGGGACAGGGACACTACTATGGCTACACCTTC. Variable domain in full (rest from reference TRBV11-2 and TRBJ1-2): EAGVAQSPRYKIIEKRQSVAFWCNPISGHATLYWYQQILGQGPKLLIQFQNNGVVDDSQLPKDRFSAERLKGVDSTLKIQPAKLEDSAVYLCASSLGQGHYYGYTFGSGTRLTVV.